Each of the 23 T cell receptor beta chains below was sequenced from the same sample in a study of tumor-infiltrating lymphocytes in primary liver carcinoma. The study co-extracted DNA and RNA from about 21-30 mg of unsorted bulk tissue. Constant-region priming of about 0.5 ug total RNA yielded TCR beta cDNA. It was through three nested multiplex PCR rounds of slightly modified ARM-PCR that TCR beta libraries arose. A C-beta reverse primer was combined with TRBV1-TRBV30 forward primers in the first two PCR rounds, and each round had 10 cycles. TCRdb itself ran the multiplex PCR reads through MiXCR, one entry per CDR3 protein. The data hold approximately 190,000 distinct CDR3 sequences, with approximately 80% observed a single time. Sequencing used tumor tissue from primary liver carcinoma. All receptors derive from a man between 35 and 55 years old with primary liver carcinoma and hepatitis B virus infection.

The rearrangement joins TRBV29-1 to TRBJ2-1; TRBD2 matches at 8 bases. CDR3 size: 13 residues. V lost 8 bases to trimming and J lost 7 bases; unmatched junction nucleotides: 10. The germline CDR1 and CDR2 sequences are SQVTM and ANQGSEA. In nucleotides, the CDR3 is TGCAGCTCCTGGACTAGCAATTGGAATGAGCAGTTCTTC. Translating it yields CSSWTSNWNEQFF.

A note on this clonotype: A junction end diverges from the germline sequence, so it may reflect a read error. This chain uses TRBV6-1 with TRBJ1-4, with no clear D. This CDR3 region has 16 residues. Germline CDR1 reads MNHNS; CDR2 reads SASEGT. Here the CDR3 reads CASGGASLATNDKLFF. In DNA form, the CDR3 reads TGTGCCAGCGGTGGAGCGAGTCTGGCAACTAATGATAAACTGTTTTTC.

A remark on this clonotype: The CDR3 does not end in the conserved phenylalanine or tryptophan, so this is likely a read error. The DNA is omitted, as the CDR3 cannot be located on it reliably, and the CDR3 follows TCRdb's listing. This chain links TRBV28 with TRBJ2-1. The V gene's germline CDR1 is MDHEN and CDR2 SYDVKM. Including both end residues, the CDR3 is 11 amino acids long. This CDR3 is CASSSFLSYLY.

Details on this clonotype: A single base separates this from a much larger clone, so it may be a read error. V and J are TRBV5-1 and TRBJ1-1, with 7 bases that match TRBD1. The V gene's germline CDR1 is SGHRS and CDR2 YFSETQ. The CDR3 contains 15 residues. CDR3 sequence (DNA): TGCGCCAGCAGCTCCCGACAGGGACTGAACACTGAAGTTTTCTTT. The encoded protein is CASSSRQGLNTEVFF.

Remarks on this clonotype: The conserved phenylalanine or tryptophan is not found at the CDR3 terminus, so this likely reflects a read error. The V call is TRBV6-5, the J call TRBJ2-7; D possibly corresponds to TRBD2 (6 bases). The germline CDR1 and CDR2 sequences are MNHEY and SVGAGI. This CDR3 has 15 amino acids. V dropped 6 bases and J dropped 4 bases, with 19 bases sitting between them. The CDR3 loop reads CASSAPGLSSYEQYL. CDR3 nucleotide sequence: TGTGCCAGCAGCGCCCCGGGACTGTCCTCATACGAGCAGTACTTA.

About this clonotype: A clone one base away is much larger, so this may be a read error. The rearrangement links TRBV30 to TRBJ2-1; a weak D match, TRBD2 (7 bases). The CDR3 is 15 amino acids. Between the trimmed V and J ends, which lost 4 bases and 9 bases, there was a span of 22 bases. Germline V CDR1 and CDR2: GTSNPN, SVGIG (reference sequence). The CDR3 loop is CAWKGVDIGGGEQFF. The CDR3 coding sequence is TGTGCCTGGAAAGGGGTTGACATAGGGGGGGGTGAGCAGTTCTTC.

Of note for this clonotype: One junction end does not reproduce the germline sequence, and a read error may be involved. The chain couples TRBV6-2 or TRBV6-3 to TRBJ2-1; possible D gene TRBD1, 6 bases. This CDR3 region has 16 residues. Germline V lookup: CDR1 MNHEY, CDR2 SVGEGT. The CDR3: CASSYRETASYNEQFF. The CDR3 DNA reads as TGTGCTAGCAGTTACAGGGAGACGGCCTCCTACAATGAGCAGTTCTTC.

Comment on this clonotype: The CDR3 does not close with the conserved phenylalanine or tryptophan, likely indicating a read error. This chain links TRBV11-2 with TRBJ1-5; D gene uncertain. The V gene lost 5 bases and the J gene lost 6 bases, with 20 bases spanning the gap. Germline V gene lookup returns CDR1 SGHAT and CDR2 FQNNGV. The CDR3 has 16 residues. CDR3 protein: CASSIGDTGWAQPQHS. CDR3 nucleotides: TGTGCCAGCAGCATAGGAGACACGGGTTGGGCTCAGCCCCAGCATTCT.

Note on this clonotype: A much larger clone is a single base away; this may be a read error. J is TRBJ1-5 and V is TRBV2; a weak D match, TRBD1 (6 bases). Germline V CDR1 and CDR2: SNHLY, FYNNEI. The length of the CDR3 is 14 residues. The DNA for the CDR3 is TGTACCAGCAGTGCGGGGGCCCCCAATCAGCCCCAGCATTTT. It codes for CTSSAGAPNQPQHF.

With regard to this clonotype: As the CDR3 is not closed by the conserved phenylalanine or tryptophan, this likely results from a read error. The chain links TRBV11-3 to TRBJ2-1; D uncertain. Germline V gene lookup returns CDR1 SGHNT and CDR2 YENEEA. The CDR3 totals 14 residues. For the CDR3, the DNA is TGTGCCGGCAGCTTAGGCGACTCGAACAATGAGCAGTTCTAC. Amino acids: CAGSLGDSNNEQFY.

Turning to this clonotype: The junction departs from germline at one end; a sequencing error may be responsible. The rearrangement links TRBV12-3 or TRBV12-4 to TRBJ2-7; no clear D. This CDR3 has 15 residues. This CDR3 reads CASSFSFGVGYEQYF. CDR3 nucleotide sequence: TGTGCCAGCAGTTTTTCATTTGGAGTGGGCTACGAGCAGTATTTC.

A note on this clonotype: At one end, the junction sequence differs from germline, possibly due to a read error. The chain uses TRBV4-3 and TRBJ1-4; D call uncertain. Per germline, CDR1 LGHNA and CDR2 YSLEER. The CDR3 extends over 14 amino acids. The CDR3: CASCQEIGIEKLFF. In nucleotides, the CDR3 is TGCGCCAGCTGCCAAGAAATCGGGATAGAAAAACTGTTTTTT.

This clonotype was seen a single time. The chain has TRBV28 and TRBJ2-3, with D maybe TRBD1 (5 bases). The DNA end is more similar to TRBJ1-5, so the J call may be wrong. This CDR3 is 13 amino acids long. CDR1 MDHEN and CDR2 SYDVKM come from the germline V gene. The CDR3 sequence is CASSLGPTDTQHF. CDR3 nucleotide sequence: TGTGCCAGCAGTTTGGGGCCTACAGATACGCAGCATTTT.

The sample holds many counts of this clonotype. The V and J genes are TRBV5-5 and TRBJ2-1, with D possibly matching TRBD2 (5 bases). CDR1 is SGHKS, CDR2 YYEKEE, per germline (reference sequence). V lost 5 bases to trimming and J lost 3 bases, with 18 bases between them. The CDR3 covers 16 residues. In DNA form, the CDR3 reads TGTGCCAGCAGACCACGGACGGCCGGGAACTACAATGAGCAGTTCTTC. Translating it yields CASRPRTAGNYNEQFF.

For this clonotype: A read error is possible here, since a much larger clone lies one base away. The chain combines TRBV28 with TRBJ1-5, with TRBD1 matching 10 bases. The CDR3 runs 14 residues. Germline V lookup: CDR1 MDHEN, CDR2 SYDVKM. The CDR3 here is CGSKRQGATQPQHF. The DNA of the CDR3 is TGTGGCAGCAAAAGACAGGGGGCGACTCAGCCCCAGCATTTT.

A word on this clonotype: At one of its ends the junction is not consistent with the germline gene, which may arise from a read error. The chain combines TRBV6-2 or TRBV6-3 with TRBJ2-7; TRBD2 might be the D (5 bases). The germline V gene has CDR1 MNHEY and CDR2 SVGEGT. This CDR3 has 12 residues. The CDR3 loop reads CVSGYSIYEQYF. The CDR3 DNA sequence: TGTGTCAGCGGTTACTCGATCTACGAGCAGTACTTC.

With regard to this clonotype: An end of the junction differs from the germline gene, which may be a read error. The V and J genes are TRBV28 and TRBJ2-5; 8 bases map to TRBD2. There are 15 residues in the CDR3. CDR1 and CDR2 (germline): MDHEN, SYDVKM. The CDR3 loop is CAGSWSGSFQETQYF. The CDR3 region has the DNA TGTGCCGGCAGTTGGAGCGGGAGTTTCCAAGAGACCCAGTACTTC.

The chain combines TRBV6-2 or TRBV6-3 with TRBJ2-7; 7 bases are shared with TRBD1. The CDR3 runs to 14 residues. Germline V gives CDR1 MNHEY, CDR2 SVGEGT. V lost 7 bases, J lost 5 bases, and 11 bases stayed unmatched. As DNA, the CDR3 is TGTGCCAGCACCCTCTGGGACAGAGCCCACGAGCAGTACTTC. Amino acid sequence: CASTLWDRAHEQYF.

This clonotype was detected only once. At one end, the junction sequence differs from germline, possibly due to a read error. This chain uses TRBV6-6 with TRBJ1-4, with D maybe TRBD1 (5 bases). CDR1 is MNHNY, CDR2 SVGAGI, per germline (reference sequence). The CDR3 length is 14 residues. The CDR3 protein is CASSYSKEGEKLFF. The CDR3, as DNA: TGTGCCAGTAGTTACTCGAAAGAGGGGGAAAAACTGTTTTTT.

Comments on this clonotype: The junction departs from the called germline gene at one end, perhaps through a read error. The CDR3 nucleotides are TGTGTCAGCAGCTTAGGGGTGTTGAACAATGAGCAGTTCTTC. Translation: CVSSLGVLNNEQFF. The V call is TRBV11-2, the J call TRBJ2-1; the D gene is possibly TRBD1 (5 bases). The V gene's germline CDR1 is SGHAT and CDR2 FQNNGV. The CDR3 has 14 amino acids.

Note on this clonotype: The germline gene is not matched at one end of the junction; a read error may be the cause. The chain has TRBV9 and TRBJ1-1; D remains unclear. The CDR3 has 15 residues. CDR1 is SGDLS and CDR2 is YYNGEE in the germline V gene. CDR3 nucleotides: TGTGCCAGCAGGGTAGATGGACTGAGCAACACTGAAGCTTTCTTT. It is translated as CASRVDGLSNTEAFF.

This clonotype was observed a single time. It may be a read error: a sequence one base away is much more abundant. The chain uses TRBV24-1 and TRBJ2-5; D unclear. This CDR3 is 15 amino acids long. Germline-derived CDR1 and CDR2 are KGHDR and SFDVKD. CDR3 sequence: CATSDWKGRQETHYF. The DNA of the CDR3 is TGTGCCACCAGTGATTGGAAGGGCAGGCAAGAGACCCACTACTTC.

A word on this clonotype: The final CDR3 position lacks the conserved phenylalanine or tryptophan, pointing to a likely read error. The genes are TRBV6-5 and TRBJ2-1; D is possibly TRBD1 (6 bases). The CDR3 contains 15 residues. CDR1 and CDR2 (germline): MNHEY, SVGAGI. The CDR3 protein is CASIYGAGASNEQFL. The DNA of the CDR3 is TGTGCCAGCATTTACGGGGCAGGGGCGTCCAATGAGCAGTTCTTA.